This TCR beta chain derives from a study of shared clonotypes between healthy human individuals (dated by TCRdb to 2018 to 2020). With regard to the full study: The cohort included three men and a couple of women between 18 and 49 years of age. Leukapheresis yielded between about 0.9 and 9 billion PBMCs per donor. For each donor, three plates each were used for CD4 naive and CD4 memory, two plates were used for CD8 naive, and one plate was used for CD8 memory. To increase sequencing depth and limit assay-specific biases, TCR repertoire library preparation and sequencing were carried out by different laboratories using diverse techniques. Blood TCR repertoires of a handful of healthy adults were deeply sequenced to estimate repertoire size and the extent of clonotype sharing between individuals. The paper's findings and limits, for the study overall: Pairwise subsampling led to the expectation that sequencing depth would affect the degree of clonotype sharing among donors. Because the study included a small number of donors, the genetic and exposure-history diversity represented was limited. Compared with non-shared clonotypes, clonotypes shared by all four sorted-subset donors had higher generation probabilities. Sampling was limited to blood, and TCR repertoires in tissue likely differ from TCR repertoires in blood. Rarefaction of sorted-subset datasets indicated incomplete sequencing despite the large sequencing depth. Estimated clonotype richness was generally larger for naive than for memory subsets. When a handful of donors were compared, the shared fraction of clonotypes was 5% to 6.5% for naive CD4, 3% to 4% for naive CD8, 2.3% for memory CD4, and less than 0.5% for memory CD8.

Using the deep immunoSEQ assay, multiplex PCR amplified TCR CDR3 regions from genomic DNA. Extracted genomic DNA from each cell subset was distributed evenly across all wells of several immunoSEQ 96-well plates, and each plate was treated as a replicate. For sorted subsets, each replicate PCR was loaded with around 220 ng genomic DNA, equivalent to 30,000 or so T cell genomes. The purified libraries were quantified using a Qubit 3.0 fluorometer, sized with a Bioanalyzer 2100, and then quantified again using the KAPA Library Quantification kit. A separate single-read 150-cycle Illumina NextSeq 550 flow cell was used to sequence each immunoSEQ 96-well plate. The paper's data handling went like this. Because the immunoSEQ output held only junctional sequences and lacked quality scores, the filtering could not match the filtering applied to full-length reads. To assign V/J genes and CDR3, sequences were annotated using PyIR, a Python wrapper for IgBLAST v1.9, with IMGT germline references. Any read was removed if the V/J assignment was weak (E-value above 1e-6), the CDR3 was missing, or the read contained stop codons, out-of-frame junctions, or ambiguous translated residues. A V3J clonotype was defined by an identical inferred V gene, J gene, and CDR3 amino acid sequence. The percentage overlap between two repertoires was calculated by dividing the number of shared unique clonotypes by the size of the smaller repertoire. Repertoire richness was assessed with RTK rarefaction, the Chao1 estimator, and Recon v2.1 estimates of unobserved clonotypes. For all TCRbeta clonotypes obtained by the gDNA method from four donors, generation probabilities were computed with OLGA. The table comes from immuneACCESS by way of TCRdb, which keeps in-frame sequences with V and J called. Part of the clones is missing from these tables; in studies checked, under half for an unresolved V gene and the rest for unknown reasons. V and J calls and clone size follow that table, whereas D and trimming were derived from the DNA. The sample data list hundreds of thousands of clones, and around 87% of these were observed just once. The ten largest account for about a sixth of the sample.

This clone came up once. The antigen this receptor binds is unknown. One base away there is no much larger clone; base qualities are not given. The donors were healthy, HIV-negative adults with no recently reported acute infections or vaccinations. All donors were Caucasian adults living in Nashville, Tennessee, USA. CD8 memory samples consisted of magnetically selected CD45RO+ cells combined with CCR7-negative CD45RA+ effector memory (TemRA) cells. After blood collection by leukapheresis, PBMCs were isolated using Ficoll-Histopaque density gradient centrifugation and then cryopreserved in the vapor phase of liquid nitrogen. Purity and quantity of every magnetically sorted T cell population were checked by analytical flow cytometry. Genomic DNA was isolated from each sorted fraction and quantified by UV absorbance on a Nanodrop 2000c. The CDR3 covers 11 residues, taking in both the cysteine and the phenylalanine. The only DNA kept is the CDR3, 33 bases in frame from the first base. V is clipped by 5 bases and J by 9 bases, and the sequence between their germline boundaries is 7 bases long. Looking up the germline V gene yields CDR1 SGHTA and CDR2 FQGNSA.

The V gene is TRBV7-2 and the J gene is TRBJ2-2, with an unclear D gene assignment. The sequenced sample was memory CD8+ T cells sorted from blood. The sample's cell subset or site label, decoded: CD45RO+ cells pooled with CCR7-negative TemRA cells. The sequence derives from a man between 18 and 35 years old in good health. The CDR3 protein sequence reads: CASSPLRELFF. The DNA reads TGTGCCAGCAGCCCACTGCGGGAGCTGTTTTTT.